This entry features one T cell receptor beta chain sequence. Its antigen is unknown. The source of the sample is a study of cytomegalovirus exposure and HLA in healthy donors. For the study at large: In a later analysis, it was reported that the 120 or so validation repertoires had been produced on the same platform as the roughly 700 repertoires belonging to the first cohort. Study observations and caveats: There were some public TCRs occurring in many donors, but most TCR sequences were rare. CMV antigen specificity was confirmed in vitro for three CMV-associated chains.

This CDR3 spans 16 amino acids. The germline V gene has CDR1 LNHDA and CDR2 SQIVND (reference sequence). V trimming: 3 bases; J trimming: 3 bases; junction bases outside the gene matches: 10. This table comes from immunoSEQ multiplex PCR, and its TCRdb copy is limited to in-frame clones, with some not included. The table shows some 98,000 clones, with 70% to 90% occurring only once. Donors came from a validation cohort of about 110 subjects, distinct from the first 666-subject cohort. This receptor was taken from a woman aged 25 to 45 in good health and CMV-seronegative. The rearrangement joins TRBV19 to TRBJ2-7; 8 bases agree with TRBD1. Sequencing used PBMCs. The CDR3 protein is CASSILMAQGVYEQYF. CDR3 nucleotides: TGTGCCAGTAGTATTCTTATGGCACAGGGGGTCTACGAGCAGTACTTC.